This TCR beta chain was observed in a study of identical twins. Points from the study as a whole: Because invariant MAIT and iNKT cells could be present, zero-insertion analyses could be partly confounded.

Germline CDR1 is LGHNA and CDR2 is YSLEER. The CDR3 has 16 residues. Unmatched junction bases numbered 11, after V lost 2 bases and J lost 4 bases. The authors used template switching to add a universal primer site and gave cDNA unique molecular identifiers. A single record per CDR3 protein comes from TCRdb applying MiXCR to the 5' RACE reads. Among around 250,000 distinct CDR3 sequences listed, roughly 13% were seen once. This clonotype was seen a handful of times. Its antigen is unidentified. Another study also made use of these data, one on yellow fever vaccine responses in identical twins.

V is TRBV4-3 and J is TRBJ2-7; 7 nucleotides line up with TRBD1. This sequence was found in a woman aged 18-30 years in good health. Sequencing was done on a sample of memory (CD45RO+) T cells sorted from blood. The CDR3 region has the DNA TGCGCCAGCAGCCAAATCTGGGCAGGGGGTACTTACGAGCAGTACTTC. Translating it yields CASSQIWAGGTYEQYF.